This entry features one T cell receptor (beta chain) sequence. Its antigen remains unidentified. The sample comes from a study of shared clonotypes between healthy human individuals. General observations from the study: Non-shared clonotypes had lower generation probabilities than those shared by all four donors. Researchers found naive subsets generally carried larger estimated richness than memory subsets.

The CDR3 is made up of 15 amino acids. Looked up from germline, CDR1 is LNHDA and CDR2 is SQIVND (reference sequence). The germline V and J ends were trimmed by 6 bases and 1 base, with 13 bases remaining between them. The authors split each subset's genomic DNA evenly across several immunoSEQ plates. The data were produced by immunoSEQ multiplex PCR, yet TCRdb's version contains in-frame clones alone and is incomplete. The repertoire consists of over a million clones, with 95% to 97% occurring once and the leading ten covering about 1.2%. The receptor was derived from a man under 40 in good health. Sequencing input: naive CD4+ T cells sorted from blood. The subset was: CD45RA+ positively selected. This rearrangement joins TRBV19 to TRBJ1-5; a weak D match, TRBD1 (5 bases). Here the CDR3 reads CASSLTGLSNQPQHF. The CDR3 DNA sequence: TGTGCCAGTAGCCTTACAGGCTTGAGCAATCAGCCCCAGCATTTT. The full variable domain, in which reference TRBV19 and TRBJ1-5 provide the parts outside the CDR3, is DGGITQSPKYLFRKEGQNVTLSCEQNLNHDAMYWYRQDPGQGLRLIYYSQIVNDFQKGDIAEGYSVSREKKESFPLTVTSAQKNPTAFYLCASSLTGLSNQPQHFGDGTRLSIL.